This is a list of T cell receptor beta chains from one sample in a study of vaccination and CD4 T cells after COVID-19. These TCRs are of unknown antigen specificity. TCRdb redid the calling of the PCR reads with MiXCR, one entry per CDR3 protein. The sample contains 15,000 to 20,000 distinct CDR3 sequences, roughly 78% of which appear only once. The input for sequencing was CD4+ T cells from blood, cultured in vitro, taken after SARS-CoV-2 vaccination. These receptors all come from a human donor who received a COVID-19 vaccine. CDR3s include the opening cysteine and the closing phenylalanine or tryptophan. The D gene is left open where the match is weak. Size tells how often a clone was seen (once, few, many) or the class of an expanded clone, and some rows leave it out.

v_gene: TRBV7-9; abundance: -; d_gene: TRBD1; j_gene: TRBJ2-5; CDR3aa: CASSFRDRGFYQETQYF; CDR3nt: TGTGCCAGCAGTTTCCGGGACAGGGGGTTCTACCAAGAGACCCAGTACTTC
v_gene: TRBV6-5; abundance: -; d_gene: -; j_gene: TRBJ1-2; CDR3aa: CASSYRAPTNYGYTF; CDR3nt: TGTGCCAGCAGTTACAGGGCCCCGACTAACTATGGCTACACCTTC
v_gene: TRBV5-1; abundance: -; d_gene: TRBD2; j_gene: TRBJ2-1; CDR3aa: CASSLSSGVYNEQFF; CDR3nt: TGCGCCAGCAGCTTGTCTAGCGGGGTCTACAATGAGCAGTTCTTC
v_gene: TRBV15; abundance: once; d_gene: -; j_gene: TRBJ2-5; CDR3aa: CATSRRQTAYPYQETQYF; CDR3nt: TGTGCCACCAGCAGACGCCAAACAGCGTACCCTTATCAAGAGACCCAGTACTTC
v_gene: TRBV11-3; abundance: -; d_gene: -; j_gene: TRBJ2-2; CDR3aa: CASSAGQTSGELFF; CDR3nt: TGTGCCAGCAGCGCGGGACAGACGTCCGGGGAGCTGTTTTTT
v_gene: TRBV12-3/TRBV12-4; abundance: -; d_gene: -; j_gene: TRBJ2-7; CDR3aa: CASSSESGRRSSYEQYF; CDR3nt: TGTGCCAGCAGTTCGGAATCTGGGCGCCGGAGCTCCTACGAGCAGTACTTC
v_gene: TRBV6-1; abundance: -; d_gene: -; j_gene: TRBJ2-3; CDR3aa: CASSRGGASTDTQYF; CDR3nt: TGTGCCAGCAGTAGGGGGGGGGCTAGCACAGATACGCAGTATTTT
v_gene: TRBV20-1; abundance: -; d_gene: TRBD1; j_gene: TRBJ2-1; CDR3aa: CSAHKRQGQYNEQFF; CDR3nt: TGCAGTGCTCACAAGAGACAGGGTCAGTACAATGAGCAGTTCTTC
v_gene: TRBV20-1; abundance: -; d_gene: TRBD1; j_gene: TRBJ1-1; CDR3aa: CSARDGLQGVYTEAFF; CDR3nt: TGCAGTGCTAGAGACGGCTTACAGGGGGTTTACACTGAAGCTTTCTTT
v_gene: TRBV5-6; abundance: -; d_gene: TRBD2; j_gene: TRBJ2-5; CDR3aa: CASSSGTSGGYQETQYF; CDR3nt: TGTGCCAGCAGCTCCGGGACTAGCGGGGGGTATCAAGAGACCCAGTACTTC
v_gene: TRBV30; abundance: -; d_gene: -; j_gene: TRBJ1-2; CDR3aa: CAWSGSGFRYGYTF; CDR3nt: TGTGCCTGGAGTGGCTCCGGGTTTAGGTATGGCTACACCTTC
v_gene: TRBV27; abundance: -; d_gene: TRBD1; j_gene: TRBJ2-7; CDR3aa: CASSYRGYEQYF; CDR3nt: TGTGCCAGCAGTTACAGGGGCTACGAGCAGTACTTC
v_gene: TRBV5-1; abundance: -; d_gene: -; j_gene: TRBJ2-5; CDR3aa: CASSLGSSETQYF; CDR3nt: TGCGCCAGCAGCTTGGGCAGCAGCGAGACCCAGTACTTC